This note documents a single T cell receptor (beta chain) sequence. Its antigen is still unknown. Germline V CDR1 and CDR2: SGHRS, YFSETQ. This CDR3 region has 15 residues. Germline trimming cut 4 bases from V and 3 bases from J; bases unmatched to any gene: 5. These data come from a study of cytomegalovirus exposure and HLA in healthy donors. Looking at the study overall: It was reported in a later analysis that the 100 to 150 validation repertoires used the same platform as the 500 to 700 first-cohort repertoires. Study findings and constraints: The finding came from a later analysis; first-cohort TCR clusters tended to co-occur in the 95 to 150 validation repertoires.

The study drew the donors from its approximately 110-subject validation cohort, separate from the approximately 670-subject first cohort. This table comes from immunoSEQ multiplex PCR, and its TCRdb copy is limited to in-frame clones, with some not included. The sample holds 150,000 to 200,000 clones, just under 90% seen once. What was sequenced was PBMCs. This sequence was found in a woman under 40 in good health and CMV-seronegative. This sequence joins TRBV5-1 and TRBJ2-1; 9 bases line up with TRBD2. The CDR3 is CASSIGLANYNEQFF. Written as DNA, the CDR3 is TGCGCCAGCAGCATCGGACTAGCGAACTACAATGAGCAGTTCTTC.